This T cell receptor beta chain stems from a study of blood T cell repertoires in COVID-19. Whole-study context: Samples came from the United States, Italy and Spain, spanning acute and convalescent COVID-19. PBMCs, B-cell-depleted T cells, or T cells provided the cDNA or gDNA that made up the material.

The CDR3 sequence is 14 residues long. V lost 6 bases and J lost 0, with 9 bases in between. Germline V lookup: CDR1 SGHNT, CDR2 YYREEE (reference sequence). The Seattle patients, enrolled during active infection, were followed longitudinally. As handled by the study authors: Reference gene primer amplification gave nucleated cell count estimates. Sequenced by immunoSEQ multiplex PCR; TCRdb stores in-frame clones only, minus some. V, J and clone size were drawn from that table, and D and trimming were deduced from the DNA. Found here are 200,000 or so clones, less than 90% of them singletons; the top ten hold approximately 10%. This clone was picked up a small number of times.

The origin of this receptor is a woman of 80 years or more with COVID-19, enrolled during active disease. Sequencing was carried out using peripheral blood. V usage is TRBV5-4 and J usage is TRBJ2-2; D is possibly TRBD2 (5 bases). CDR3 sequence: CASNNGANTGELFF. The CDR3 DNA sequence: TGTGCCAGCAACAACGGGGCGAACACCGGGGAGCTGTTTTTT.